The 9 T cell receptor beta chains presented below share a single source sample, sequenced in a study of blood T cell repertoires in COVID-19. The protocol was immunoSEQ multiplex PCR, while the TCRdb copy is restricted to in-frame clones and leaves out a portion. The table includes over 600,000 clones, 70% to 90% detected once. The sample taken for sequencing was peripheral blood. These receptors originate from a woman in her late teens or twenties with acute or convalescent COVID-19.

The rearrangement uses TRBV5-1 and TRBJ2-1; 8 nucleotides line up with TRBD2. Per germline, CDR1 SGHRS and CDR2 YFSETQ. The CDR3 has 16 residues. V gave up 4 bases and J gave up 8 bases; unmatched junction bases: 14. Here the CDR3 DNA reads TGCGCCAGCAGCCCCTTGACGGGGGGGGCCAATCATGAGCAGTTCTTC. The encoded protein is CASSPLTGGANHEQFF.

This clone was found once. The chain employs TRBV6-2 or TRBV6-3 and TRBJ1-6, with unresolved D. The CDR3 spans 14 residues. The germline gives CDR1 MNHEY, CDR2 SVGEGT. Deletions cut 2 bases from V and 14 bases from J, with 16 bases between. CDR3 in amino acids: CASSYLSIEPSLHF. The CDR3 DNA is TGTGCCAGCAGTTACCTATCGATCGAGCCATCCCTCCACTTT.

This rearrangement joins TRBV19 to TRBJ2-7; 9 nucleotides align to TRBD1. J was trimmed by 5 bases and V by 8 bases; bases with no gene match: 13. This CDR3 is 15 amino acids long. Germline loops: CDR1 LNHDA, CDR2 SQIVND (reference sequence). CDR3: CASAGRGQGADEQYF. In DNA, the CDR3 is TGTGCCAGTGCCGGCAGGGGACAGGGAGCCGACGAGCAGTACTTC.

This sequence joins TRBV19 and TRBJ1-2, with D maybe TRBD1 (6 bases). From germline, CDR1 is LNHDA and CDR2 SQIVND (reference sequence). The length of the CDR3 is 13 residues. V was clipped by 4 bases and J by 4 bases, with 10 bases between them. The CDR3 DNA follows: TGTGCCAGTAGTAATGGACAGAGCTATGGCTACACCTTC. The encoded protein is CASSNGQSYGYTF.

As DNA, the CDR3 is TGTGCCAGCAGCCAAGGGGGCCTAGCGGGGGCGGAGACCCAGTACTTC. Its protein product is CASSQGGLAGAETQYF. The genes are TRBV14 and TRBJ2-5; TRBD2 matches 10 bases. Germline CDR1 reads SGHDN; CDR2 reads FVKESK. This CDR3 contains 16 residues. J lost 5 bases, V lost 1 base, and 7 bases had no gene match.

The chain employs TRBV6-5 and TRBJ1-5; D gene unclear. The length of the CDR3 is 15 residues. The V gene's germline CDR1 is MNHEY and CDR2 SVGAGI. The V end was cut by 5 bases, the J end by 4 bases, with 15 bases between. CDR3 amino acids: CASSPRHRGNQPQHF. The CDR3 nucleotides are TGTGCCAGCAGTCCCCGACACAGAGGGAATCAGCCCCAGCATTTT.

CDR3: CASSPFQGWTDTQYF. CDR3 bases: TGCGCCAGCAGCCCGTTCCAGGGGTGGACAGATACGCAGTATTTT. The V gene is TRBV4-3, the J gene TRBJ2-3; D is possibly TRBD1 (6 bases). Trimming stripped 4 bases from V and 3 bases from J, with 14 bases between. The CDR3 length is 15 residues. The V gene's germline CDR1 is LGHNA and CDR2 YSLEER.

The J gene is TRBJ2-7, the V gene TRBV9; tentative D call: TRBD2 (6 bases). This CDR3 is built from 15 residues. Germline CDR1 and CDR2: SGDLS and YYNGEE. V lost 3 bases and J lost 5, with 18 bases in between. This chain's CDR3 is CASSATGLLLDEQYF. CDR3 nucleotide sequence: TGTGCCAGCAGCGCGACGGGACTGCTGCTCGACGAGCAGTACTTC. Based on the CDR3 plus reference TRBV9 and TRBJ2-7, the full variable domain is DSGVTQTPKHLITATGQRVTLRCSPRSGDLSVYWYQQSLDQGLQFLIQYYNGEERAKGNILERFSAQQFPDLHSELNLSSLELGDSALYFCASSATGLLLDEQYFGPGTRLTVT.

This clone was picked up a small number of times. The chain employs TRBV7-9 and TRBJ1-4; unclear D gene. V was cut by 6 bases and J by 8 bases, with 7 bases left in between. CDR1 and CDR2 (germline): SEHNR, FQNEAQ (reference sequence). The CDR3 contains 11 residues. The CDR3 region is CASSQQEKLFF. The CDR3 coding sequence is TGTGCCAGCAGTCAACAGGAAAAACTGTTTTTT.